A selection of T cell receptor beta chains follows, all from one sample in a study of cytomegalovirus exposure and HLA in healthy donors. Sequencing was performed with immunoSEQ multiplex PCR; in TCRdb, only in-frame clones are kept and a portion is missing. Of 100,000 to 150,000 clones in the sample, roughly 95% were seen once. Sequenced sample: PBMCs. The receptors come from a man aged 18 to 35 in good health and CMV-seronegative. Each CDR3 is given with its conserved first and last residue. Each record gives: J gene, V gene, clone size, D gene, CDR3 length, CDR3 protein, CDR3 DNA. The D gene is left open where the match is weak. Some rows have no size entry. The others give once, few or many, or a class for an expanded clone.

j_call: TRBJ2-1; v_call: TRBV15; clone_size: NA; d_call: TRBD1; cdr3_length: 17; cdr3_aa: CATSRGTGDISYNEQFF; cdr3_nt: TGTGCCACCAGCAGAGGGACAGGAGATATCTCCTACAATGAGCAGTTCTTC
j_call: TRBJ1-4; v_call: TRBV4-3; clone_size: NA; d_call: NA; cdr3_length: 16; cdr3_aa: CASSLQPRAGEEKLFF; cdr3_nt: TGCGCCAGCAGCCTCCAGCCCCGGGCAGGGGAAGAAAAACTGTTTTTT
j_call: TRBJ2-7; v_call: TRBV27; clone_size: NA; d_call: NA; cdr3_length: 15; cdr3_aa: CASSPDWQGAYEQYF; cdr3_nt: TGTGCCAGCAGTCCCGATTGGCAGGGCGCCTACGAGCAGTACTTC
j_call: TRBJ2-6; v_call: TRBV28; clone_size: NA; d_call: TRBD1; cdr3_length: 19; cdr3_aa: CASTHPRTGSLSGANVLTF; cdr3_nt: TGTGCCAGCACCCACCCTCGGACAGGGTCACTATCTGGGGCCAACGTCCTGACTTTC
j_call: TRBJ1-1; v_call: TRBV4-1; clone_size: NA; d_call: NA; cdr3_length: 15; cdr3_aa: CASSQETALNTEAFF; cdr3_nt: TGCGCCAGCAGCCAAGAGACAGCCTTGAACACTGAAGCTTTCTTT
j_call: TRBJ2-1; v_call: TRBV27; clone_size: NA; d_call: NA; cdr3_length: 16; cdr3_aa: CASSSTDYSSYNEQFF; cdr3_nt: TGTGCCAGCAGTTCAACCGACTATAGCTCCTACAATGAGCAGTTCTTC
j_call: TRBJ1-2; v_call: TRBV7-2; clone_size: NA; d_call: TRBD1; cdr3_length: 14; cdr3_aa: CASSAGQGPAGYTF; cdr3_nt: TGTGCCAGCAGCGCCGGACAGGGACCGGCGGGCTACACCTTC
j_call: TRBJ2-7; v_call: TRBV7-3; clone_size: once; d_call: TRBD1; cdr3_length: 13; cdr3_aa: CASSLGTGYEQYF; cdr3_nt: TGTGCCAGCAGCCTGGGGACAGGGTACGAGCAGTACTTC
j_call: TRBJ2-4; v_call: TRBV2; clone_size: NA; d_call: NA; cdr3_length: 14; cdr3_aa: CASSQQAIKNIQYF; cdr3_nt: TGTGCCAGCAGCCAACAGGCAATCAAAAACATTCAGTACTTC
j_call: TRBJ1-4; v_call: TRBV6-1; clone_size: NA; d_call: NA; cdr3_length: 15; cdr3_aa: CASSEQPTSPEKLFF; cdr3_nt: TGTGCCAGCAGTGAACAACCTACTTCTCCCGAAAAACTGTTTTTT
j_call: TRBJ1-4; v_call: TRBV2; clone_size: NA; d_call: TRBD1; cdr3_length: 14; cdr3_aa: CASRADRPGEKLFF; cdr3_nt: TGTGCCAGCAGGGCGGACAGGCCGGGTGAAAAACTGTTTTTT
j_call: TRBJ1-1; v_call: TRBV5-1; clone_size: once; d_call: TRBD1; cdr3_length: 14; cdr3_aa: CASSLAGGNTEAFF; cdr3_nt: TGCGCCAGCAGCTTGGCAGGGGGGAACACTGAAGCTTTCTTT
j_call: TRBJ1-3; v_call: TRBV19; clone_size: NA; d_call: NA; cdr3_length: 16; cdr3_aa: CASSITGDLPGNTIYF; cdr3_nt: TGTGCCAGTAGTATAACCGGTGATTTACCTGGAAACACCATATATTTT
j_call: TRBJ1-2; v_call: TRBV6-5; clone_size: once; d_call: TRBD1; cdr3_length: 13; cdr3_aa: CASSLQGYYGYTF; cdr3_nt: TGTGCCAGCAGTCTACAGGGGTACTATGGCTACACCTTC
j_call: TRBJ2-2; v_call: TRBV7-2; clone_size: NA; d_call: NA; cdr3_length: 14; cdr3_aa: CASSFHSNTGELFF; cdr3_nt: TGTGCCAGCAGCTTTCACTCGAACACCGGGGAGCTGTTTTTT
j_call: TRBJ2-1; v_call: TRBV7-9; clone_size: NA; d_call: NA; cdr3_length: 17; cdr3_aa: CASSSTQPRADYNEQFF; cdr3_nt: TGTGCCAGCAGCTCAACTCAGCCCAGGGCGGACTACAATGAGCAGTTCTTC
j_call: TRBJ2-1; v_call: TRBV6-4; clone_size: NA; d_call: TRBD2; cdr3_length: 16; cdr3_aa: CASSDLSSGSGNEQFF; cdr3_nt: TGTGCCAGCAGTGACCTCTCTAGCGGGAGTGGTAATGAGCAGTTCTTC
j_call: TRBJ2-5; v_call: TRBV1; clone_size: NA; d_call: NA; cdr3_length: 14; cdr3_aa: CTSSQTESRGTQYF; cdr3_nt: TGCACCAGCAGCCAAACTGAGTCGCGAGGGACCCAGTACTTC
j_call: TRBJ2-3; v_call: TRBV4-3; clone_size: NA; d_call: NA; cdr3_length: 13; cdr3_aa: CASSQRGVDTQYF; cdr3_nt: TGCGCCAGCAGCCAAAGGGGCGTTGATACGCAGTATTTT
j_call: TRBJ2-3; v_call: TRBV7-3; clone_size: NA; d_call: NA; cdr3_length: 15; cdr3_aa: CASSPLGTSTDTQYF; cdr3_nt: TGTGCCAGCAGCCCCCTCGGTACTAGCACAGATACGCAGTATTTT
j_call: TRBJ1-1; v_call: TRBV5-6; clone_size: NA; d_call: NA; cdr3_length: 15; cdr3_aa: CASSLGAVRGTEAFF; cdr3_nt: TGTGCCAGCAGCCTCGGCGCGGTTAGGGGCACTGAAGCTTTCTTT
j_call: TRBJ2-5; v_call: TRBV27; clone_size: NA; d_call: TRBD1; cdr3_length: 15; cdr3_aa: CASSILRDRDETQYF; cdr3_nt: TGTGCCAGCAGTATCCTCCGGGACAGGGATGAGACCCAGTACTTC
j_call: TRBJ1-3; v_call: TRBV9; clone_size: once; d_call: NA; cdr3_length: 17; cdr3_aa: CASSVARDTAFGNTIYF; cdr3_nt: TGTGCCAGCAGCGTAGCTCGAGACACGGCGTTTGGAAACACCATATATTTT
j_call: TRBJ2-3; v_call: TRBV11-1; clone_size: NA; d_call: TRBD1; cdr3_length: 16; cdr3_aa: CASSFRDRSSTDTQYF; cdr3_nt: TGTGCCAGCAGCTTCCGGGACAGGAGTAGCACAGATACGCAGTATTTT
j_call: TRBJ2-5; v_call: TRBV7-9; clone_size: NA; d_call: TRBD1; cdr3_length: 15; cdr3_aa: CASSTRTGGSETQYF; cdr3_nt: TGTGCCAGCAGCACCCGGACAGGGGGAAGCGAGACCCAGTACTTC
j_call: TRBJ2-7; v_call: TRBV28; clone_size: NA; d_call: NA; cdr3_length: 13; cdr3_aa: CASSFAGNYEQYF; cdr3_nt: TGTGCCAGCAGTTTTGCGGGAAACTACGAGCAGTACTTC
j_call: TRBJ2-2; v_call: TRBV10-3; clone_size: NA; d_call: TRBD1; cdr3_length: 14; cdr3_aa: CAISGTGWQGELFF; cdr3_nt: TGTGCCATCAGCGGGACAGGGTGGCAGGGGGAGCTGTTTTTT
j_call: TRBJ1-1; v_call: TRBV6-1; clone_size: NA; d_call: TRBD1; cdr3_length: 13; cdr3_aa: CASVNRGYTEAFF; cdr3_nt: TGTGCCAGCGTTAACAGGGGGTACACTGAAGCTTTCTTT
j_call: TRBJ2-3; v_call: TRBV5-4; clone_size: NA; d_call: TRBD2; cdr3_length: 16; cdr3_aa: CASSPGTSGITDTQYF; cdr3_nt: TGTGCCAGCAGCCCCGGGACTAGCGGGATCACAGATACGCAGTATTTT
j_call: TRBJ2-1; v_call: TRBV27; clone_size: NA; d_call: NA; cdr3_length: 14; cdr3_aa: CASSGGLAINEQFF; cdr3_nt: TGTGCCAGCAGCGGCGGGCTAGCGATCAATGAGCAGTTCTTC
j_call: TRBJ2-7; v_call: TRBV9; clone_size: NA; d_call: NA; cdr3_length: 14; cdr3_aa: CASSLAVGDYEQYF; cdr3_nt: TGTGCCAGCAGTCTGGCGGTAGGGGACTACGAGCAGTACTTC
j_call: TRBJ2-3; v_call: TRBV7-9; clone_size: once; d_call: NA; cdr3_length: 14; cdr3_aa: CASSLFASTDTQYF; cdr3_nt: TGTGCCAGCAGCTTATTTGCGAGCACAGATACGCAGTATTTT